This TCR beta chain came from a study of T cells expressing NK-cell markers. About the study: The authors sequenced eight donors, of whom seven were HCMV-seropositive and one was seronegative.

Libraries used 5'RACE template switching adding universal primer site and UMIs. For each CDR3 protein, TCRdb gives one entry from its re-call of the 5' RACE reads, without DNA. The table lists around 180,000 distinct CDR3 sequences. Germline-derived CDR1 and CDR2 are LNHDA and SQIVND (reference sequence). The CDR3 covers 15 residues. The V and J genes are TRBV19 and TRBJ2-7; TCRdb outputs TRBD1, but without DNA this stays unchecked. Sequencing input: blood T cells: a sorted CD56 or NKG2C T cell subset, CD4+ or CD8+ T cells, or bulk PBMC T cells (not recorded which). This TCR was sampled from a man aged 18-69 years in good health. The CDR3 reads CASSPLPLGKDEQYF.